This passage covers 25 T cell receptor beta chains from one sample sequenced in a study of T cell changes during pregnancy in multiple sclerosis (dated by TCRdb to the late 2010s). Library preparation used the immunoSEQ multiplex PCR assay. TCRdb took this table from immuneACCESS and kept in-frame rearrangements with V and J called. Such tables lack part of the clones; where checked against another copy, unresolved V genes explain under half of the gap, and the rest is unexplained. The sample has tens of thousands of clones on record, over 80% of them singletons. The ten largest make up 1% of the sample. Sequenced material: peripheral blood, taken in the first trimester of pregnancy. The receptors were sampled from a female donor with multiple sclerosis, enrolled in a pregnancy study.

Concerning this clone itself: Mismatch with germline at one junction end may stem from a read error. The chain combines TRBV6-1 with TRBJ1-1; the D is unclear. The CDR3 is 14 residues long. Germline V gene data show CDR1 as MNHNS and CDR2 as SASEGT. The CDR3 loop is CASSEAPINNEAFF. The CDR3 nucleotides read TGTGCCAGCAGTGAAGCCCCCATCAACAATGAAGCTTTCTTT.

The rearrangement joins TRBV19 to TRBJ2-1, with TRBD1 identical over 8 bases. Germline V gene sequence: CDR1 LNHDA, CDR2 SQIVND (reference sequence). The CDR3 totals 15 residues. V lost 9 bases, J lost 4 bases, and 11 bases stayed unmatched. The CDR3 is CAREGDGTGYNEQFF. Here the CDR3 DNA reads TGTGCCAGGGAGGGTGATGGGACAGGATACAATGAGCAGTTCTTC.

V usage is TRBV18 and J usage is TRBJ2-5; tentatively, D is TRBD1 (6 bases). V was cut by 3 bases and J by 2 bases, with 13 bases left in between. CDR1 and CDR2 (germline): KGHSH, LQKENI. The CDR3 spans 15 residues. The CDR3 nucleotides are TGTGCCAGCTCACCTTCACGGGACACACAAGAGACCCAGTACTTC. Its translation is CASSPSRDTQETQYF.

The chain has TRBV7-2 and TRBJ1-2; 7 nucleotides agree with TRBD1. Germline lookup yields CDR1 SGHTA and CDR2 FQGNSA. With 2 bases clipped from V and 6 bases from J, the junction kept 6 bases outside the gene matches. The CDR3 totals 14 residues. CDR3 region: CASSLRQGIDGYTF. The CDR3 region has the DNA TGTGCCAGCAGCTTACGACAGGGTATTGATGGCTACACCTTC.

The chain employs TRBV6-1 and TRBJ1-1; D remains ambiguous. The CDR3 loop spans 9 amino acids. CDR1 MNHNS and CDR2 SASEGT come from the germline V gene. Between the trimmed V and J ends, which lost 4 bases and 9 bases, there was a span of 3 bases. CDR3 sequence reads: CASSGKAFF. The CDR3 nucleotides read TGTGCCAGCAGTGGTAAAGCTTTCTTT.

V gene TRBV27 combines with J gene TRBJ2-1; 7 nucleotides line up with TRBD1. The V gene's germline CDR1 is MNHEY and CDR2 SMNVEV (reference sequence). J gave up 9 bases and V 5 bases, and 10 bases lay outside the gene matches. The CDR3 runs 14 residues. The CDR3 here is CASSPNTGVGEQFF. CDR3 nucleotide sequence: TGTGCCAGCAGTCCAAACACAGGGGTTGGTGAGCAGTTCTTC.

J is TRBJ1-1 and V is TRBV6-6; D remains unclear. Germline V lookup: CDR1 MNHNY, CDR2 SVGAGI (reference sequence). Between the trimmed V and J ends, which lost 6 bases and 3 bases, there was a span of 5 bases. CDR3 length equals 11 residues. The CDR3 DNA reads TGTGCCAGCAGCCTCGACACTGAAGCTTTCTTT. As protein: CASSLDTEAFF.

This rearrangement joins TRBV27 to TRBJ2-1; D not certain. Germline assignment: CDR1 MNHEY and CDR2 SMNVEV (reference sequence). This CDR3 is 11 amino acids long. V gave up 8 bases and J gave up 2 bases, with 4 bases separating them. CDR3 DNA sequence: TGTGCCAGCGAGCCCTACAATGAGCAGTTCTTC. Encoded protein: CASEPYNEQFF.

There are a few counts of this clone. The chain recombines TRBV7-9 with TRBJ1-5; D not certain. The germline V gene has CDR1 SEHNR and CDR2 FQNEAQ (reference sequence). V shed 1 base and J shed 8 bases, with 6 bases lying between them. The CDR3 length is 12 residues. CDR3 DNA: TGTGCCAGCAGCTTAGGGGGAGAGCCCCAGCATTTT. Its translation is CASSLGGEPQHF.

The V and J genes are TRBV15 and TRBJ2-7, with 10 bases aligning to TRBD1. This CDR3 has 13 residues. V gave up 8 bases and J gave up 9 bases; unmatched junction bases: 10. Germline CDR1 and CDR2: LNHNV and YYDKDF (reference sequence). CDR3 residues: CATRRQGAGGQYF. CDR3 nucleotides: TGTGCCACCCGGAGACAGGGGGCCGGAGGGCAGTACTTC. Drawing the rest from reference TRBV15 and TRBJ2-7, the complete variable domain is DAMVIQNPRYQVTQFGKPVTLSCSQTLNHNVMYWYQQKSSQAPKLLFHYYDKDFNNEADTPDNFQSRRPNTSFCFLDIRSPGLGDTAMYLCATRRQGAGGQYFGPGTRLTVT.

This clone was observed once. V is TRBV28 and J is TRBJ1-6; a possible D gene is TRBD1 (6 bases). This CDR3 spans 14 amino acids. The V gene's germline CDR1 is MDHEN and CDR2 SYDVKM. V was trimmed by 2 bases and J by 8 bases, leaving 10 bases between them. In DNA, the CDR3 is TGTGCCAGCAGTTTAAGGGGGATGTATTCACCCCTCCACTTT. This codes for CASSLRGMYSPLHF.

The chain combines TRBV30 with TRBJ2-6, with 8 bases lining up with TRBD1. Germline lookup yields CDR1 GTSNPN and CDR2 SVGIG (reference sequence). The CDR3 has 17 residues. Losses at the gene ends were 0 bases for V and 0 bases for J; bases not matched to a gene: 4. CDR3: CAWSVNRGDSGANVLTF. The CDR3 nucleotides read TGTGCCTGGAGTGTAAACAGGGGGGACTCTGGGGCCAACGTCCTGACTTTC.

The V and J genes are TRBV5-5 and TRBJ1-5; 8 positions agree with TRBD1. The CDR3 is 14 residues long. Looked up from germline, CDR1 is SGHKS and CDR2 is YYEKEE (reference sequence). V lost 4 bases and J lost 8; bases outside the gene matches: 8. As DNA, the CDR3 is TGTGCCAGCAGCCTCCGACAGGGGAAGGAGCCCCAGCATTTT. It yields the protein CASSLRQGKEPQHF.

The chain links TRBV28 to TRBJ2-1, with TRBD2 matching over 12 bases. The CDR3 spans 17 residues. CDR1 and CDR2 from the germline V gene are MDHEN and SYDVKM. V shed 6 bases, J shed 5 bases, and the junction held 11 bases outside the gene matches. The CDR3 loop reads CASSPTSGSSGHNEQFF. The CDR3 region has the DNA TGTGCCAGCAGCCCGACTAGCGGGAGTTCGGGACACAATGAGCAGTTCTTC.

V usage is TRBV27 and J usage is TRBJ1-2, with a possible D match to TRBD1 (6 bases). The CDR3 is made up of 14 amino acids. The V end lost 2 bases, the J end lost 3 bases, and 10 bases lay between the germline ends. The germline CDR1 and CDR2 sequences are MNHEY and SMNVEV (reference sequence). The CDR3 DNA sequence: TGTGCCAGCAGTTTAAGGCACAGGGACTATGGCTACACCTTC. Protein sequence: CASSLRHRDYGYTF.

This clone was detected only a few times. The chain combines TRBV5-1 with TRBJ1-5; TRBD1 aligns across 11 bases. This CDR3 has 14 amino acids. Germline-derived CDR1 and CDR2 are SGHRS and YFSETQ. Germline trimming cut 5 bases from V and 5 bases from J; bases unmatched to any gene: 3. The CDR3 loop is CASSTGQGDQPQHF. CDR3 bases: TGCGCCAGCAGTACGGGACAGGGGGATCAGCCCCAGCATTTT.

The chain carries TRBV7-9 and TRBJ1-5, with 10 bases that match TRBD1. The CDR3 has 14 residues. Germline V gene data show CDR1 as SEHNR and CDR2 as FQNEAQ (reference sequence). V was pared by 5 bases and J by 6 bases, with 4 bases of the junction left unmatched. This chain's CDR3 is CASSLTGGGQPQHF. In DNA form, the CDR3 reads TGTGCCAGCAGCCTGACAGGGGGCGGTCAGCCCCAGCATTTT.

The chain links TRBV15 to TRBJ2-3; tentatively, D is TRBD2 (6 bases). V was shortened by 1 base and J by 0 bases, with 11 bases between the two germline ends. CDR1 is LNHNV, CDR2 YYDKDF, per germline (reference sequence). The CDR3 sequence is 16 residues long. CDR3 loop: CATSRGTTTSTDTQYF. DNA for the CDR3: TGTGCCACCAGCAGAGGGACTACTACTAGCACAGATACGCAGTATTTT. Combining the CDR3 with reference TRBV15 and TRBJ2-3 gives the whole variable domain DAMVIQNPRYQVTQFGKPVTLSCSQTLNHNVMYWYQQKSSQAPKLLFHYYDKDFNNEADTPDNFQSRRPNTSFCFLDIRSPGLGDTAMYLCATSRGTTTSTDTQYFGPGTRLTVL.

The V gene is TRBV29-1, the J gene TRBJ1-4; TRBD1 agrees at 7 bases. The CDR3 extends over 13 amino acids. Germline-derived CDR1 and CDR2 are SQVTM and ANQGSEA. Trimming took 6 bases from V and 8 from J; bases not matched to a gene: 9. The CDR3 protein is CSVHSGGREKLFF. DNA of the CDR3: TGCAGCGTCCACTCAGGGGGACGGGAAAAACTGTTTTTT. Based on the CDR3 plus reference TRBV29-1 and TRBJ1-4, the full variable domain is SAVISQKPSRDICQRGTSLTIQCQVDSQVTMMFWYRQQPGQSLTLIATANQGSEATYESGFVIDKFPISRPNLTFSTLTVSNMSPEDSSIYLCSVHSGGREKLFFGSGTQLSVL.

This chain's CDR3 is CASSLGGAGGEETQYF. CDR3 bases: TGTGCCAGCAGCTTGGGTGGGGCAGGGGGCGAAGAGACCCAGTACTTC. V and J are TRBV5-4 and TRBJ2-5; 8 bases are a match to TRBD1. The trim removed 0 bases at V and 3 bases at J, leaving 7 bases unmatched. This CDR3 comprises 16 residues. CDR1 and CDR2 (germline): SGHNT, YYREEE (reference sequence).

The chain recombines TRBV7-9 with TRBJ2-5; 12 nucleotides match TRBD2. Germline CDR1 reads SEHNR; CDR2 reads FQNEAQ (reference sequence). V lost 4 bases to trimming and J lost 2 bases; unmatched junction nucleotides: 2. The CDR3 runs 15 residues. DNA of the CDR3: TGTGCCAGCAGCTCCGGACTAGCGGGACAAGAGACCCAGTACTTC. Translation gives CASSSGLAGQETQYF. The complete variable domain, with remaining parts taken from reference TRBV7-9 and TRBJ2-5, reads DTGVSQNPRHKITKRGQNVTFRCDPISEHNRLYWYRQTLGQGPEFLTYFQNEAQLEKSRLLSDRFSAERPKGSFSTLEIQRTEQGDSAMYLCASSSGLAGQETQYFGPGTRLLVL.

The chain couples TRBV27 to TRBJ2-2; TRBD2 aligns across 10 bases. This CDR3 is 17 amino acids long. From germline, CDR1 is MNHEY and CDR2 SMNVEV (reference sequence). Losses at the gene ends were 3 bases for V and 5 bases for J; bases not matched to a gene: 9. This CDR3 reads CASSLGAGGPRTGELFF. The CDR3 DNA follows: TGTGCCAGCAGTTTGGGAGCGGGAGGGCCTAGGACCGGGGAGCTGTTTTTT.

The chain links TRBV5-1 to TRBJ2-1; 11 bases are shared with TRBD2. V dropped 1 base and J dropped 0; count of bases not matched to a gene: 9. CDR1 is SGHRS and CDR2 is YFSETQ in the germline V gene. The CDR3 has 19 residues. The CDR3 bases are TGCGCCAGCAGCTTGCCGGCTAGCGGGGGGCCAAGCTCCTACAATGAGCAGTTCTTC. Residues: CASSLPASGGPSSYNEQFF.

V is TRBV28 and J is TRBJ2-1; 7 bases are shared with TRBD2. The CDR3 totals 16 residues. Germline V lookup: CDR1 MDHEN, CDR2 SYDVKM. The V gene end was trimmed by 2 bases and the J gene end by 8 bases; junction bases not matched to a gene: 12. The CDR3 loop reads CASSLPPGGRGDEQFF. As DNA, the CDR3 is TGTGCCAGCAGTTTACCCCCAGGCGGGAGAGGAGATGAGCAGTTCTTC.

The genes are TRBV11-2 and TRBJ2-1; 8 nucleotides line up with TRBD2. V lost 5 bases, J lost 8 bases, and 11 bases stayed unmatched. The CDR3 has 15 amino acids. Germline assignment: CDR1 SGHAT and CDR2 FQNNGV. CDR3 sequence reads: CASSQTGTRQDEQFF. The CDR3, as DNA: TGTGCCAGCAGCCAGACCGGGACTAGACAAGATGAGCAGTTCTTC.